This T cell receptor (beta chain) was captured by sequencing in a study of control samples from healthy donors and cancer patients. V lost 6 bases and J lost 1, with 12 bases in between. The CDR3 spans 14 residues. CDR1 is LGHNT and CDR2 is FRNRAP in the germline V gene. The assay was immunoSEQ multiplex PCR, and TCRdb's table has in-frame clones only and misses some. In the table there are some 95,000 clones, almost 90% of which are singletons. Sequenced sample: blood. The sequence came from a man aged 25 to 40 in good health. The V call is TRBV12-5, the J call TRBJ1-1; a weak D match, TRBD1 (5 bases). This CDR3 reads CASGPGTANTEAFF. CDR3 sequence (DNA): TGTGCTAGTGGACCCGGGACGGCGAACACTGAAGCTTTCTTT.